This T cell receptor beta chain was observed in a study of TIL therapy for anti-PD-1-resistant metastatic lung cancer. There are 16 residues in the CDR3. Trimming shortened V by 5 bases and J by 8 bases, and 22 bases separated the two germline ends. The germline gives CDR1 SEHNR, CDR2 FQNEAQ (reference sequence). The time point denotes: pre-treatment sample, taken before nivolumab and TIL therapy. Pleural nodules or supraclavicular lymph nodes made up most of the excised metastases sampled. Sequencing used immunoSEQ v3. Repertoires were generated with immunoSEQ multiplex PCR, while TCRdb's copy carries only in-frame clones and drops some. The repertoire consists of about 48,000 clones, with just over 70% occurring once and the leading ten covering 5.5% to 6%.

The origin of this receptor is a person aged 25-85 years with non-small cell lung cancer. The V and J genes are TRBV7-9 and TRBJ2-1; possibly TRBD1 or TRBD2 for D (5 bases each). The material was tumor tissue, obtained at baseline. Written as DNA, the CDR3 is TGTGCCAGCAGCCCAAATAGGGGACGGGGTCGGGATGAGCAGTTCTTC. Amino acid sequence: CASSPNRGRGRDEQFF.